The clone carrying this T cell receptor beta chain appeared many times. TCRdb used MiXCR to reprocess the 5' RACE reads, holding one entry per CDR3 protein. This sample yields nearly 350,000 distinct CDR3 sequences, of which roughly 15% are seen a single time; roughly 0.99% belongs to the top ten. The sample comes from a study of CD8 T cells in ankylosing spondylitis. The CDR3 loop spans 13 amino acids. CDR1 DFQATT and CDR2 SNEGSKA come from the germline V gene (reference sequence). V lost 4 bases and J lost 8, with 14 bases in between. The TCR was taken from a male donor with ankylosing spondylitis or in good health (not recorded which). Sequencing was carried out using blood, either unsorted or a sorted T cell fraction (not recorded which). The J gene is TRBJ1-4, the V gene TRBV20-1; no reliable D call. CDR3 nucleotides: TGCAGTGCTAAGGTTGGGGTGGAGGAAAAACTGTTTTTT. As protein: CSAKVGVEEKLFF.